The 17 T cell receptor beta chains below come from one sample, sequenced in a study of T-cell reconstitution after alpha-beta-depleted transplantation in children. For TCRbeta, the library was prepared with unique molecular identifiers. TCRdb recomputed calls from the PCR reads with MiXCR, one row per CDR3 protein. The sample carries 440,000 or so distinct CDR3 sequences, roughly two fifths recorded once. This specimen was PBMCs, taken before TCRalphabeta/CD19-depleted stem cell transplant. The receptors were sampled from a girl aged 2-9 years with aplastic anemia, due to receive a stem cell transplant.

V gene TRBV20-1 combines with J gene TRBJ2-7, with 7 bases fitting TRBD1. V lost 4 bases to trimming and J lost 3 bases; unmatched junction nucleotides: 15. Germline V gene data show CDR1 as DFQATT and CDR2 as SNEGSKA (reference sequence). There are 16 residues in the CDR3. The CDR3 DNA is TGCAGTGCTACTCGACTCTTGGACAGGCGGTACTACGAGCAGTACTTC. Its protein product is CSATRLLDRRYYEQYF.

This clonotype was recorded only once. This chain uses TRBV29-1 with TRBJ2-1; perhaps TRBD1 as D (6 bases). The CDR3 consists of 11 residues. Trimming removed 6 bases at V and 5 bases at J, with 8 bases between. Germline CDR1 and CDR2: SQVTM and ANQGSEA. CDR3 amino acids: CSVRTDNEQFF. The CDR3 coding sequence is TGCAGCGTCCGGACAGACAATGAGCAGTTCTTC.

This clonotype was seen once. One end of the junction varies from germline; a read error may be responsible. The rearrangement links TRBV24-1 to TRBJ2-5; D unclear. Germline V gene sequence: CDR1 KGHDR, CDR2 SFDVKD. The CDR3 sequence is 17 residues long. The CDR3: CATSDAGPSGYQVTQYF. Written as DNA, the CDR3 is TGTGCCACCAGTGACGCTGGGCCCTCCGGGTACCAAGTGACCCAGTACTTC.

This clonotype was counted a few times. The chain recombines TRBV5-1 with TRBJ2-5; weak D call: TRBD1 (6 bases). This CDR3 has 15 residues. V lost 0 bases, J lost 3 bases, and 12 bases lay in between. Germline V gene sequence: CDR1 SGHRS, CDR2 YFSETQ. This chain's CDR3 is CASSLDPAGEETQYF. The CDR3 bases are TGCGCCAGCAGCTTGGATCCTGCAGGGGAAGAGACCCAGTACTTC.

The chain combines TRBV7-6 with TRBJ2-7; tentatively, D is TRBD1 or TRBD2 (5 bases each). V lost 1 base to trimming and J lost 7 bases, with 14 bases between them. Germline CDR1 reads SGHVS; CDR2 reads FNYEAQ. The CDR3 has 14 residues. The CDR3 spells CASSLETLAGEQYF. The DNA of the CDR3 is TGTGCCAGCAGCTTAGAAACGCTAGCAGGGGAGCAGTACTTC.

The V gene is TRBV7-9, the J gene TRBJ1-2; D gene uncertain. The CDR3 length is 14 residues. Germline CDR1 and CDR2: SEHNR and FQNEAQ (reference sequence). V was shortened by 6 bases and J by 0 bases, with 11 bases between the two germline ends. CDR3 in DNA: TGTGCCAGCAGGACGGACGGTTCTAACTATGGCTACACCTTC. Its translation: CASRTDGSNYGYTF.

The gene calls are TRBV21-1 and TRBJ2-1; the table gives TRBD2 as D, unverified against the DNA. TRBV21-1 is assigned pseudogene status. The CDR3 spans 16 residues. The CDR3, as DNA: TGTGCCAGCAGCAAGGTAGCGGGAGGACGATTAGAATGCGGATTCTTC. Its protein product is CASSKVAGGRLECGFF.

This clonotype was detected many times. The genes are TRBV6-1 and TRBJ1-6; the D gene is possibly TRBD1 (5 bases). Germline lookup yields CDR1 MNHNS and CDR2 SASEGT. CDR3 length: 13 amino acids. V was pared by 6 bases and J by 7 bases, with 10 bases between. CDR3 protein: CASSGTGNSPLHF. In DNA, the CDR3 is TGTGCCAGCAGCGGGACGGGGAATTCACCCCTCCACTTT.

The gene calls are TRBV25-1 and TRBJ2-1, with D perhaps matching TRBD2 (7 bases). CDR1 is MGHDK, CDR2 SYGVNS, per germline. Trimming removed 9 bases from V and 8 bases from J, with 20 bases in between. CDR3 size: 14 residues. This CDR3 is CASRREGGWDEQFF. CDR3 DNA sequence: TGTGCCAGTAGGCGAGAGGGGGGGTGGGATGAGCAGTTCTTC.

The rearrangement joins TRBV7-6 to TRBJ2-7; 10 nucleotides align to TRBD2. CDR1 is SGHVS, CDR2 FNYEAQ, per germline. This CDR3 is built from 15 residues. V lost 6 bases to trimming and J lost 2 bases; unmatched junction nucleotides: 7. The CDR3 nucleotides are TGTGCCAGCAGAGTATCTAGCGGGGGACCCTACGAGCAGTACTTC. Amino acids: CASRVSSGGPYEQYF.

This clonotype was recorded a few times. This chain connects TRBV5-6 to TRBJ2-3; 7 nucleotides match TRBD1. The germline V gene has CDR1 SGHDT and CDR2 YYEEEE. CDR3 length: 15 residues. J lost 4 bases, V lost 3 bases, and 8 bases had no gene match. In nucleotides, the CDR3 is TGTGCCAGCAGCTATGGGACAGAGATAGCAGATACGCAGTATTTT. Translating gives CASSYGTEIADTQYF. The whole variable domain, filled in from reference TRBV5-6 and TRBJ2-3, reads DAGVTQSPTHLIKTRGQQVTLRCSPKSGHDTVSWYQQALGQGPQFIFQYYEEEERQRGNFPDRFSGHQFPNYSSELNVNALLLGDSALYLCASSYGTEIADTQYFGPGTRLTVL.

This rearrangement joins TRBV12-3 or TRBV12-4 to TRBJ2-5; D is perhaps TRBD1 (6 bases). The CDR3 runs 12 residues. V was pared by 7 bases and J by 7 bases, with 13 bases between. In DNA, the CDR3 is TGTGCCAGCACCCTGACAGGAGGGACCCAGTACTTC. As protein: CASTLTGGTQYF.

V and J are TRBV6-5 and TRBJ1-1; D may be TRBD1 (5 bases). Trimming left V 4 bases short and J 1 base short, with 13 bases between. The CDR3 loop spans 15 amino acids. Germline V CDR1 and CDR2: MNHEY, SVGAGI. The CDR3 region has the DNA TGTGCCAGCAGTTTCCTCGACAGTTCGAACACTGAAGCTTTCTTT. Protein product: CASSFLDSSNTEAFF.

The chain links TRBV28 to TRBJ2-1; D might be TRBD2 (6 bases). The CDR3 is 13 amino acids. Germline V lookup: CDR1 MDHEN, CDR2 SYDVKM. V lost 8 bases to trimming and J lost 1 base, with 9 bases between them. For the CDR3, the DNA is TGTGCCAGCGGCAGCGGGTCCTACAATGAGCAGTTCTTC. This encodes CASGSGSYNEQFF. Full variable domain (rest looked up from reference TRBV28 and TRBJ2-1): DVKVTQSSRYLVKRTGEKVFLECVQDMDHENMFWYRQDPGLGLRLIYFSYDVKMKEKGDIPEGYSVSREKKERFSLILESASTNQTSMYLCASGSGSYNEQFFGPGTRLTVL.

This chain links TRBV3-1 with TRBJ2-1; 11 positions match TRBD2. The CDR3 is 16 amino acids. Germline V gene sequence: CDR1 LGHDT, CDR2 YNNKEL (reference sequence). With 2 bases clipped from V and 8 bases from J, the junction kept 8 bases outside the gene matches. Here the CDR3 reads CASSQHSGRATDEQFF. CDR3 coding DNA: TGTGCCAGCAGCCAACATAGCGGGAGGGCCACAGATGAGCAGTTCTTC.

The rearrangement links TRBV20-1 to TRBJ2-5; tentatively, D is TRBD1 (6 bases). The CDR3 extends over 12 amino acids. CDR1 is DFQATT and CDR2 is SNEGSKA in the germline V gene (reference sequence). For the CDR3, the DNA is TGCATAACGGGACATCATCAAGAGACCCAGTACTTC. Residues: CITGHHQETQYF.

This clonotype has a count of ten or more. CDR3 residues: CASSSGFGELFF. The CDR3 region has the DNA TGCGCCAGCAGTAGCGGGTTCGGGGAGCTGTTTTTT. J is TRBJ2-2 and V is TRBV5-1; 7 nucleotides line up with TRBD2. J was trimmed by 7 bases and V by 5 bases; bases with no gene match: 2. The CDR3 has 12 amino acids. CDR1 and CDR2 from the germline V gene are SGHRS and YFSETQ.